The clone carrying this TCR beta chain was found many times. Its antigen is currently unknown. This sample is drawn from a study of shared clonotypes between healthy human individuals. Each sorted subset replicate got 200 ng genomic DNA, roughly 30,000 genomes. TCRdb's table, derived via immunoSEQ multiplex PCR, lists solely in-frame clones and lacks some. The sample shows about 640,000 clones, 72% of them seen only once. Study outcomes and limitations: Blood was the only sampled material, and tissue repertoires likely differ.

The TCR originated in a woman aged 25 to 39 in good health. Specimen: memory CD4+ T cells sorted from blood. The sample's subset: CD45RA-negative fraction.

CDR3 amino acids: CASSLGTSEKLFF. CDR3 nucleotide sequence: TGTGCCAGCAGCTTAGGGACAAGTGAAAAACTGTTTTTT. The chain combines TRBV7-8 with TRBJ1-4; a weak D match, TRBD1 (5 bases). Trimming stripped 1 base from V and 7 bases from J, with 7 bases between. Germline assignment: CDR1 SGHVS and CDR2 FQNEAQ. This CDR3 contains 13 residues.